The T cell receptor (beta chain) described here comes from a study of T cell repertoires in cytomegalovirus infection. Looking at the study overall: Public TCR beta signatures marked donors with CMV infection and the matching HLA. Study-wide results and limits: HLA-C-restricted CMV-specific TCR beta clonotypes were dominant in the ex vivo response. The study identified carriers of CMV plus the relevant HLA from cumulative public TCR beta family frequency.

Remarks on this clonotype: No antigen is known for it.

In TCRdb, the reads were re-called with MiXCR into one record per CDR3 protein. The sample has approximately 400,000 distinct CDR3 sequences; 30% to 40% are singletons. This clonotype originated in a human donor in good health (CMV status not recorded). Some clones in this sample may be carry-over from other donors' samples. Source material: PBMCs.

In DNA, the CDR3 is TGCGCCAGCAGCCAGGGCCCGAGCGGGAATGAAGCTTTCTTT. Residues: CASSQGPSGNEAFF. V is TRBV4-1 and J is TRBJ1-1; D call uncertain. Germline V CDR1 and CDR2: MGHRA, YSYEKL. With 3 bases removed from V and 7 bases from J, the gap between germline ends came to 15 bases. The CDR3 runs to 14 residues.